This T cell receptor beta chain was recovered during a study of T cells after yellow fever vaccination. Study-wide results and caveats: Re-detected after boosting: most primary clones, 96% of CD4 and roughly 88% of CD8.

The CDR3 is 15 residues long. V lost 3 bases to trimming and J lost 1 base; unmatched junction nucleotides: 7. Germline values: CDR1 SGHKS, CDR2 YYEKEE (reference sequence). In regard to this clonotype: Its antigen is as yet unknown.

A process of 5'RACE template switching, which added a universal primer site and UMIs, was used to make TCR cDNA. One entry per CDR3 protein, called by TCRdb with MiXCR from the 5' RACE reads. Of 240,000 or so distinct CDR3 sequences listed, 6.9% were seen once; the top ten hold roughly 0.93%. The chain couples TRBV5-5 to TRBJ2-7, with TRBD1 matching over 7 bases. The input for sequencing was CD4+ T cells sorted from PBMCs, taken 15 days after the yellow fever booster vaccination. This receptor was identified in a man aged 25-45 years who received the YFV17D yellow fever vaccine. The CDR3 sequence: CASSYAPDRSYEQYF. CDR3 DNA sequence: TGTGCCAGCAGCTATGCCCCGGACAGGTCCTACGAGCAGTACTTC.